These 8 T cell receptor beta chains were sequenced from one sample in a study of cytomegalovirus exposure and HLA in healthy donors. The PCR ran on 60 Vbeta and 13 Jbeta primers. The protocol was immunoSEQ multiplex PCR, while the TCRdb copy is restricted to in-frame clones and leaves out a portion. Altogether under 200,000 clones are present, roughly 80% being singletons, with the ten largest covering less than 15%. The sequenced sample was PBMCs. The receptors were gathered from a woman aged 45 to 65 in good health and CMV-seronegative.

The chain uses TRBV28 and TRBJ1-1, with D tentatively TRBD1 (5 bases). Trimming shortened V by 5 bases and J by 5 bases, and 15 bases separated the two germline ends. Looked up from germline, CDR1 is MDHEN and CDR2 is SYDVKM. The CDR3 contains 14 residues. Here the CDR3 reads CASSPIRGETEAFF. The CDR3, as DNA: TGTGCCAGCAGTCCCATCCGGGGGGAGACTGAAGCTTTCTTT. Drawing the rest from reference TRBV28 and TRBJ1-1, the complete variable domain is DVKVTQSSRYLVKRTGEKVFLECVQDMDHENMFWYRQDPGLGLRLIYFSYDVKMKEKGDIPEGYSVSREKKERFSLILESASTNQTSMYLCASSPIRGETEAFFGQGTRLTVV.

The chain employs TRBV5-6 and TRBJ2-7, with D perhaps matching TRBD2 (6 bases). Trimming left V 3 bases short and J 2 bases short, with 18 bases between. The CDR3 totals 16 residues. The germline gives CDR1 SGHDT, CDR2 YYEEEE. CDR3 region: CASSSGTGLTTYEQYF. In DNA, the CDR3 is TGTGCCAGCAGCTCTGGAACGGGACTCACTACCTACGAGCAGTACTTC.

CDR3 nucleotide sequence: TGTGCCAGCAGCTTGTGGCAGGGGGCCTTTGGAAACACCATATATTTT. Encoded protein: CASSLWQGAFGNTIYF. The rearrangement joins TRBV11-2 to TRBJ1-3; 8 bases agree with TRBD1. This CDR3 contains 16 residues. With 3 bases clipped from V and 3 bases from J, the junction kept 7 bases outside the gene matches. The germline V gene has CDR1 SGHAT and CDR2 FQNNGV.

The chain is built from TRBV18 and TRBJ1-2; 9 bases fit TRBD1. From germline, CDR1 is KGHSH and CDR2 LQKENI. Germline trimming cut 3 bases from V and 0 bases from J; bases unmatched to any gene: 8. The CDR3 totals 17 residues. The CDR3 DNA follows: TGTGCCAGCTCACCTTCCCGGGACAGGGCCTCTAACTATGGCTACACCTTC. Translating gives CASSPSRDRASNYGYTF. The complete variable domain, with remaining parts taken from reference TRBV18 and TRBJ1-2, reads NAGVMQNPRHLVRRRGQEARLRCSPMKGHSHVYWYRQLPEEGLKFMVYLQKENIIDESGMPKERFSAEFPKEGPSILRIQQVVRGDSAAYFCASSPSRDRASNYGYTFGSGTRLTVV.

The chain employs TRBV5-4 and TRBJ2-7; 8 bases align to TRBD2. Per the germline V gene, CDR1 is SGHNT and CDR2 is YYREEE (reference sequence). V gave up 6 bases and J gave up 3 bases; unmatched junction bases: 8. The CDR3 has 14 residues. In DNA form, the CDR3 reads TGTGCCAGCAACTCGGGACTAGGAGGCTACGAGCAGTACTTC. This gives the protein CASNSGLGGYEQYF.

The CDR3 protein is CASSYGTGGLGYGYTF. Here the CDR3 DNA reads TGTGCCAGCAGTTACGGGACAGGGGGGTTGGGCTATGGCTACACCTTC. The chain is built from TRBV6-5 and TRBJ1-2; the match to TRBD1 covers 11 bases. V dropped 2 bases and J dropped 4; count of bases not matched to a gene: 6. CDR3 length: 16 residues. CDR1 and CDR2 from the germline V gene are MNHEY and SVGAGI.

This sequence joins TRBV27 and TRBJ2-3; D gene unclear. The CDR3 sequence is 10 residues long. V lost 10 bases and J 10 bases, leaving 12 bases between the germline ends. Per the germline V gene, CDR1 is MNHEY and CDR2 is SMNVEV (reference sequence). CDR3 sequence reads: CATGGGAQYF. The CDR3, as DNA: TGTGCCACCGGCGGCGGTGCGCAGTATTTT.

J is TRBJ2-5 and V is TRBV2, with TRBD1 identical over 7 bases. Germline lookup yields CDR1 SNHLY and CDR2 FYNNEI. The trim removed 7 bases at V and 5 bases at J, leaving 7 bases unmatched. The CDR3 runs to 13 residues. This chain's CDR3 is CASNRGQGETQYF. DNA of the CDR3: TGTGCCAGCAACAGGGGCCAGGGGGAGACCCAGTACTTC.